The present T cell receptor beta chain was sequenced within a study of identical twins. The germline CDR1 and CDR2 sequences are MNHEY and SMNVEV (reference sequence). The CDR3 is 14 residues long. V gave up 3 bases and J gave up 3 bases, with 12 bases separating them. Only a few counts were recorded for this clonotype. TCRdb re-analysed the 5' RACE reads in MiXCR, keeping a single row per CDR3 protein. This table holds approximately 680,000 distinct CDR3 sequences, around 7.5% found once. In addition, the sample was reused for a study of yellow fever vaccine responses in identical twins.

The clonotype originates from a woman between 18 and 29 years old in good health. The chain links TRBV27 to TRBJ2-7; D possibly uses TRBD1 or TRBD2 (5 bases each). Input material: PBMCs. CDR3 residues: CASSFGDGGYEQYF. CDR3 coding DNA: TGTGCCAGCAGTTTCGGCGATGGGGGCTACGAGCAGTACTTC.